This T cell receptor beta chain came from a study of blood T cells in healthy people across ages. In its sample, this clonotype was seen many times. Primed by a sample-barcoded 5' primer and a J-beta primer mix, a second PCR proceeded for about 7 to 11 cycles. TCRdb reprocessed the 5' RACE reads via MiXCR and lists one record per CDR3 protein. There are under 2 million distinct CDR3 sequences in the sample; about 35% occur only once, and approximately 10% lies in the top ten. Each sample had at least 6 million PBMCs isolated. Input material: blood. The TCR comes from a woman aged 25-40 years in good health.

Here the CDR3 DNA reads TGTGCCAGCAGCCAAGTAGCGGGCCGCTCTGGGGCCAACGTCCTGACTTTC. This translates into CASSQVAGRSGANVLTF. The chain joins TRBV7-2 to TRBJ2-6, with TRBD2 matching over 7 bases. Trimming removed 5 bases from V and 0 bases from J; junction bases left unmatched: 7. CDR3 length: 17 residues. The germline V gene has CDR1 SGHTA and CDR2 FQGNSA.